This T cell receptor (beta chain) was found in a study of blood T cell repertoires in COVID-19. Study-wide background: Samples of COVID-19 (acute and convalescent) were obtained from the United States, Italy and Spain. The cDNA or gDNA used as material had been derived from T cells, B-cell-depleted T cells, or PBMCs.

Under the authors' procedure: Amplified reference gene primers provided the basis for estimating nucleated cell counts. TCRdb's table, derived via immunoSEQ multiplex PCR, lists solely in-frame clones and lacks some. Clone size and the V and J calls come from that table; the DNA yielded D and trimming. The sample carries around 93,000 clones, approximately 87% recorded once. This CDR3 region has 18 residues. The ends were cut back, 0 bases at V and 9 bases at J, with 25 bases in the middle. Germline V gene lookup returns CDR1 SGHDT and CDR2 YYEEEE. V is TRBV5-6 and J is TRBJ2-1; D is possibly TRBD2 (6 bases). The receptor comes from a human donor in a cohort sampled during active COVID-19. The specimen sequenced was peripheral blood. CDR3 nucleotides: TGTGCCAGCAGCTTGGCCAAAAGGGCAGGGCGGGGATATAGTGAGCAGTTCTTC. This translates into CASSLAKRAGRGYSEQFF.